Described below is a single T cell receptor (beta chain) sequence and its context. Other nucleotide sequences in the sample specify the same CDR3. CDR3 size: 15 residues. Germline lookup yields CDR1 KGHSH and CDR2 LQKENI. Trimming at V came to 3 bases and at J to 6 bases, leaving 4 bases not matched to a gene. These data are taken from a study of shared clonotypes between healthy human individuals. Sequencing used immunoSEQ multiplex PCR; TCRdb keeps in-frame clones, though not all of them. The table includes 1.6 million or so clones, 96% detected once. This sequence was found in a man aged 25-45 years in good health. The chain carries TRBV18 and TRBJ2-1; 11 bases are a match to TRBD2. The specimen was naive CD4+ T cells sorted from blood. As for subset: CD45RA+ positively selected. For the CDR3, the DNA is TGTGCCAGCTCACCGCTAGCGGGAGGCCTCAATGAGCAGTTCTTC. Translating it yields CASSPLAGGLNEQFF.